The rows below give T cell receptor beta chains drawn from one sample of a study of Ad26.COV2.S vaccination and SARS-CoV-2 variants. Repertoires were generated with immunoSEQ multiplex PCR, while TCRdb's copy carries only in-frame clones and drops some. The sample records a few hundred thousand clones, over 75% being singletons. The source material was peripheral blood, sampled in a trial of Ad26.COV2.S vaccine versus placebo. The receptors come from a person aged 18-60 years who received the Ad26.COV2.S COVID-19 vaccine or a placebo. Both conserved end residues are part of each CDR3. The D gene is left open where the match is weak. The size field is filled for only some rows; it gives once, few, many or a size class.

d_call: .
j_call: TRBJ2-3
cdr3_length: 16
v_call: TRBV2
clone_size: .
cdr3_nt: TGTGCCATCCTCGAAACTAACCAAGGGGGCACAGATACGCAGTATTTT
cdr3_aa: CAILETNQGGTDTQYF

d_call: TRBD1
j_call: TRBJ2-7
cdr3_length: 14
v_call: TRBV6-5
clone_size: .
cdr3_nt: TGTGCCAGCTCACCGGGACAGGGGATGAACGAGCAGTACTTC
cdr3_aa: CASSPGQGMNEQYF

d_call: .
j_call: TRBJ2-6
cdr3_length: 17
v_call: TRBV4-1
clone_size: .
cdr3_nt: TGCGCCAGCAGCCAGGGTCACACGGAGACTGGGGCCAACGTCCTGACTTTC
cdr3_aa: CASSQGHTETGANVLTF

d_call: TRBD1
j_call: TRBJ2-3
cdr3_length: 13
v_call: TRBV13
clone_size: .
cdr3_nt: TGTGCCAGCAGCTTCGACAGGGTAGATACGCAGTATTTT
cdr3_aa: CASSFDRVDTQYF

d_call: .
j_call: TRBJ1-2
cdr3_length: 13
v_call: TRBV28
clone_size: .
cdr3_nt: TGTGCCAGCAGTCTCCTCCCGGACTATGGCTACACCTTC
cdr3_aa: CASSLLPDYGYTF

d_call: TRBD2
j_call: TRBJ2-2
cdr3_length: 16
v_call: TRBV7-2
clone_size: .
cdr3_nt: TGTGCCAGCAGCTTCTCACTAGCGGGAGACACCGGGGAGCTGTTTTTT
cdr3_aa: CASSFSLAGDTGELFF

d_call: .
j_call: TRBJ2-3
cdr3_length: 16
v_call: TRBV5-5
clone_size: .
cdr3_nt: TGTGCCAGCAGCTCACCTCGGACGCACGGCACAGATACGCAGTATTTT
cdr3_aa: CASSSPRTHGTDTQYF

d_call: .
j_call: TRBJ1-6
cdr3_length: 13
v_call: TRBV7-3
clone_size: .
cdr3_nt: TGTGCCAGCAGCGTGGACATTAATTCACCCCTCCACTTT
cdr3_aa: CASSVDINSPLHF

d_call: TRBD1
j_call: TRBJ1-5
cdr3_length: 15
v_call: TRBV5-5
clone_size: few
cdr3_nt: TGTGCCAGCAGCACGACAGGGGTATTCAATCAGCCCCAGCATTTT
cdr3_aa: CASSTTGVFNQPQHF

d_call: .
j_call: TRBJ1-6
cdr3_length: 13
v_call: TRBV12-3/TRBV12-4
clone_size: once
cdr3_nt: TGTGCCGCCCGACAGGCCTATAATTCACCCCTCCACTTT
cdr3_aa: CAARQAYNSPLHF

d_call: .
j_call: TRBJ2-1
cdr3_length: 12
v_call: TRBV6-5
clone_size: few
cdr3_nt: TGTGCCAGCAGTTACCGGGGCAATGAGCAGTTCTTC
cdr3_aa: CASSYRGNEQFF

d_call: .
j_call: TRBJ1-4
cdr3_length: 14
v_call: TRBV19
clone_size: .
cdr3_nt: TGTGCCAGTAGTCCTCAGGGTGGAGCGGGAAAACTGTTTTTT
cdr3_aa: CASSPQGGAGKLFF

d_call: .
j_call: TRBJ1-6
cdr3_length: 17
v_call: TRBV7-8
clone_size: .
cdr3_nt: TGTGCCAGCAGCTTCCAAACCGGGACGGCCCATAATTCACCCCTCCACTTT
cdr3_aa: CASSFQTGTAHNSPLHF

d_call: .
j_call: TRBJ2-1
cdr3_length: 15
v_call: TRBV7-9
clone_size: .
cdr3_nt: TGTGCCAGCAGCTTAGGTACCAGCTCCTACAATGAGCAGTTCTTC
cdr3_aa: CASSLGTSSYNEQFF

d_call: .
j_call: TRBJ2-3
cdr3_length: 15
v_call: TRBV5-1
clone_size: .
cdr3_nt: TGCGCCAGCAGCTTGGAACACGGATCAACAGATACGCAGTATTTT
cdr3_aa: CASSLEHGSTDTQYF

d_call: .
j_call: TRBJ1-4
cdr3_length: 12
v_call: TRBV10-3
clone_size: once
cdr3_nt: TGTGCCATCTCCAGGGAAGATGAAAAACTGTTTTTT
cdr3_aa: CAISREDEKLFF

d_call: TRBD1
j_call: TRBJ1-4
cdr3_length: 14
v_call: TRBV28
clone_size: few
cdr3_nt: TGTGCCAGCAGGAGACAGGGAACTAATGAAAAACTGTTTTTT
cdr3_aa: CASRRQGTNEKLFF

d_call: .
j_call: TRBJ1-2
cdr3_length: 15
v_call: TRBV3-1/TRBV3-2
clone_size: .
cdr3_nt: TGTGCCAGCAGTCCCTCCCCAGCACCATCTAAAGGCTACACCTTC
cdr3_aa: CASSPSPAPSKGYTF

d_call: TRBD2
j_call: TRBJ2-7
cdr3_length: 19
v_call: TRBV7-9
clone_size: .
cdr3_nt: TGTGCCAGCAGCTTAGGGACTAGCGGGAGGGTCGGGAGCTCCTACGAGCAGTACTTC
cdr3_aa: CASSLGTSGRVGSSYEQYF

d_call: .
j_call: TRBJ2-7
cdr3_length: 11
v_call: TRBV14
clone_size: .
cdr3_nt: TGTGCCAGCGGGGGGCCCTACGAGCAGTACTTC
cdr3_aa: CASGGPYEQYF

d_call: TRBD1
j_call: TRBJ2-2
cdr3_length: 15
v_call: TRBV5-1
clone_size: .
cdr3_nt: TGCGCCAGCAGCCGCGTACAGGGGAGCACCGGGGAGCTGTTTTTT
cdr3_aa: CASSRVQGSTGELFF

d_call: .
j_call: TRBJ2-3
cdr3_length: 15
v_call: TRBV3-1/TRBV3-2
clone_size: .
cdr3_nt: TGTGCCAGCAGCCAAGGATCTAGTCGGGCGGATACGCAGTATTTT
cdr3_aa: CASSQGSSRADTQYF

d_call: TRBD2
j_call: TRBJ2-1
cdr3_length: 18
v_call: TRBV7-9
clone_size: .
cdr3_nt: TGTGCCAGCAGCTTAGAGGATTCGCTAGCGGGAGTTGGCAATGAGCAGTTCTTC
cdr3_aa: CASSLEDSLAGVGNEQFF

d_call: .
j_call: TRBJ2-2
cdr3_length: 11
v_call: TRBV5-1
clone_size: .
cdr3_nt: TGCGCCAGCAGCCACACCGGGGAGCTGTTTTTT
cdr3_aa: CASSHTGELFF

d_call: .
j_call: TRBJ1-1
cdr3_length: 13
v_call: TRBV29-1
clone_size: .
cdr3_nt: TGCAGCGTTGCGGCAGGACCGAACACTGAAGCTTTCTTT
cdr3_aa: CSVAAGPNTEAFF

d_call: TRBD2
j_call: TRBJ2-1
cdr3_length: 14
v_call: TRBV30
clone_size: .
cdr3_nt: TGTGCCTGGGGGACTAGCGGGAGGGCCAATGAGCAGTTCTTC
cdr3_aa: CAWGTSGRANEQFF

d_call: .
j_call: TRBJ1-6
cdr3_length: 14
v_call: TRBV5-6
clone_size: .
cdr3_nt: TGTGCCAGCAGCCTCGGGGGGATCCGCACACCCCTCCACTTT
cdr3_aa: CASSLGGIRTPLHF

d_call: .
j_call: TRBJ1-4
cdr3_length: 14
v_call: TRBV19
clone_size: .
cdr3_nt: TGTGCCAGTAGTATTCGACATGCTAATGAAAAACTGTTTTTT
cdr3_aa: CASSIRHANEKLFF

d_call: .
j_call: TRBJ1-1
cdr3_length: 14
v_call: TRBV6-5
clone_size: .
cdr3_nt: TGTGCCAGCAGTTTACCTTCGCCAGAGCATGGGGCTTTCTTT
cdr3_aa: CASSLPSPEHGAFF

d_call: TRBD2
j_call: TRBJ2-1
cdr3_length: 17
v_call: TRBV7-2
clone_size: .
cdr3_nt: TGTGCCAGCAGCTTAGTATTTCTAGCGGGAGTGTACAATGAGCAGTTCTTC
cdr3_aa: CASSLVFLAGVYNEQFF

d_call: .
j_call: TRBJ2-5
cdr3_length: 14
v_call: TRBV5-1
clone_size: .
cdr3_nt: TGCGCCAGCAGCTTGTATGGCACTCAAGAGACCCAGTACTTC
cdr3_aa: CASSLYGTQETQYF

d_call: TRBD1
j_call: TRBJ2-1
cdr3_length: 19
v_call: TRBV14
clone_size: .
cdr3_nt: TGTGCCAGCAGCCCTCGTGGTGTGGCCAGGGGGCGTAGCCACAATGAGCAGTTCTTC
cdr3_aa: CASSPRGVARGRSHNEQFF

d_call: .
j_call: TRBJ2-4
cdr3_length: 20
v_call: TRBV3-1/TRBV3-2
clone_size: .
cdr3_nt: TGTGCCAGCAGTCCCGGGACACAAGGCGCCCCTCTGGAGCCAAAAAACATTCAGTACTTC
cdr3_aa: CASSPGTQGAPLEPKNIQYF

d_call: TRBD1
j_call: TRBJ2-5
cdr3_length: 15
v_call: TRBV18
clone_size: once
cdr3_nt: TGTGCCAGCTCACCAGAAGTAGACAGGGGAGAGACCCAGTACTTC
cdr3_aa: CASSPEVDRGETQYF

d_call: .
j_call: TRBJ2-2
cdr3_length: 18
v_call: TRBV5-5
clone_size: .
cdr3_nt: TGTGCCAGCAGCTCCGGTCCCTTAAGGGCAGGGGAGGTCGGGGAGCTGTTTTTT
cdr3_aa: CASSSGPLRAGEVGELFF

d_call: .
j_call: TRBJ1-5
cdr3_length: 13
v_call: TRBV6-1
clone_size: .
cdr3_nt: TGTGCCAGCAGTTCTTTCGGCAATCAGCCCCAGCATTTT
cdr3_aa: CASSSFGNQPQHF

d_call: TRBD1
j_call: TRBJ2-5
cdr3_length: 15
v_call: TRBV19
clone_size: .
cdr3_nt: TGTGCCAGTAGGACGGATGGGACAGGGATGGGACGACAATACTTC
cdr3_aa: CASRTDGTGMGRQYF

d_call: .
j_call: TRBJ1-1
cdr3_length: 12
v_call: TRBV15
clone_size: .
cdr3_nt: TGTGCCACCAGCCCCCGTTGGGGTGAAGCTTTCTTT
cdr3_aa: CATSPRWGEAFF

d_call: .
j_call: TRBJ2-1
cdr3_length: 13
v_call: TRBV9
clone_size: .
cdr3_nt: TGTGCCAGCAGCCCCCGACAGACCAATGAGCAGTTCTTC
cdr3_aa: CASSPRQTNEQFF

d_call: .
j_call: TRBJ2-7
cdr3_length: 14
v_call: TRBV7-9
clone_size: .
cdr3_nt: TGTGCCAGCAGCCCTAGGACAAGGGACAACGAGCAGTACTTC
cdr3_aa: CASSPRTRDNEQYF

d_call: .
j_call: TRBJ2-1
cdr3_length: 14
v_call: TRBV27
clone_size: .
cdr3_nt: TGTGCCAGCAGGGACTTGAACAACTACAATGAGCAGTTCTTC
cdr3_aa: CASRDLNNYNEQFF

d_call: .
j_call: TRBJ2-5
cdr3_length: 14
v_call: TRBV7-9
clone_size: once
cdr3_nt: TGTGCCAGCAGCTTAAGCACAGGGCAAGAGACCCAGTACTTC
cdr3_aa: CASSLSTGQETQYF

d_call: TRBD1
j_call: TRBJ1-2
cdr3_length: 12
v_call: TRBV29-1
clone_size: .
cdr3_nt: TGCAGCGTTGGGGACAGGTTCTATGGCTACACCTTC
cdr3_aa: CSVGDRFYGYTF

d_call: .
j_call: TRBJ1-5
cdr3_length: 16
v_call: TRBV6-1
clone_size: .
cdr3_nt: TGTGCCAGCAGTGAAGCGCCTGGTACACTTAATCAGCCCCAGCATTTT
cdr3_aa: CASSEAPGTLNQPQHF

d_call: .
j_call: TRBJ1-2
cdr3_length: 14
v_call: TRBV5-5
clone_size: many
cdr3_nt: TGTGCCAGCAGCCTGACCTTCGGGGACTATGGCTACACCTTC
cdr3_aa: CASSLTFGDYGYTF

d_call: .
j_call: TRBJ2-3
cdr3_length: 12
v_call: TRBV29-1
clone_size: .
cdr3_nt: TGCAGCGTGCACAGGGGCACAGATACGCAGTATTTT
cdr3_aa: CSVHRGTDTQYF

d_call: TRBD1
j_call: TRBJ1-6
cdr3_length: 15
v_call: TRBV6-6
clone_size: .
cdr3_nt: TGTGCCAGCAGTTCCTCCGGGACAGGGAGGTCACCCCTCCACTTT
cdr3_aa: CASSSSGTGRSPLHF

d_call: TRBD2
j_call: TRBJ2-1
cdr3_length: 15
v_call: TRBV2
clone_size: .
cdr3_nt: TGTGCCAGCAGTGAAGGGCTAGCGGGAGTCAATGAGCAGTTCTTC
cdr3_aa: CASSEGLAGVNEQFF

d_call: TRBD2
j_call: TRBJ2-2
cdr3_length: 16
v_call: TRBV7-2
clone_size: .
cdr3_nt: TGTGCCAGCAGCTCGACTAGCGGGAGCGTCACCGGGGAGCTGTTTTTT
cdr3_aa: CASSSTSGSVTGELFF

d_call: TRBD2
j_call: TRBJ2-2
cdr3_length: 18
v_call: TRBV28
clone_size: .
cdr3_nt: TGTGCCAGCATCCTAGGGCCGGCTAGCGGGAGAAAGGGCGGGGAGCTGTTTTTT
cdr3_aa: CASILGPASGRKGGELFF

d_call: TRBD2
j_call: TRBJ2-2
cdr3_length: 15
v_call: TRBV11-1
clone_size: few
cdr3_nt: TGTGCCAGCAGCTTGACGACGGGGGGAACCGGGGAGCTGTTTTTT
cdr3_aa: CASSLTTGGTGELFF

d_call: TRBD1
j_call: TRBJ2-6
cdr3_length: 17
v_call: TRBV6-6
clone_size: .
cdr3_nt: TGTGCCAGCAGTCCGCGACACAGGGGAACCGGGGCCAACGTCCTGACTTTC
cdr3_aa: CASSPRHRGTGANVLTF

d_call: .
j_call: TRBJ1-6
cdr3_length: 13
v_call: TRBV7-6
clone_size: .
cdr3_nt: TGTGCCAGCAGCCTGACCGAAAATTCACCCCTCCACTTT
cdr3_aa: CASSLTENSPLHF

d_call: .
j_call: TRBJ1-3
cdr3_length: 16
v_call: TRBV10-3
clone_size: .
cdr3_nt: TGTGCCATCAGTGAGTCAGTTGGGGGCTCTGGAAACACCATATATTTT
cdr3_aa: CAISESVGGSGNTIYF